This TCR beta chain came from a study of blood T cell repertoires in COVID-19. The germline V gene has CDR1 WSHSY and CDR2 SAAADI. The CDR3 totals 12 residues. V dropped 11 bases and J dropped 4; count of bases not matched to a gene: 6. This table comes from immunoSEQ multiplex PCR, and its TCRdb copy is limited to in-frame clones, with some not included. Among 150,000 to 200,000 clones listed, 86% were seen once. The chain recombines TRBV10-2 with TRBJ1-2, with 8 nucleotides matching TRBD1. This clonotype originated in a woman aged 40 to 55 in a cohort exposed to, infected with or recovered from COVID-19 (not recorded which). The specimen sequenced was PBMCs or T cells enriched from blood (not recorded which). The CDR3 region is CASSGTGYGYTF. The CDR3 bases are TGCGCCTCTTCCGGGACAGGCTATGGCTACACCTTC.